These 3 T cell receptor beta chains were all obtained from the same sample, sequenced in a study of shared clonotypes between healthy human individuals (dated by TCRdb to 2018 to 2020). The library was generated by the immunoSEQ multiplex PCR assay. In TCRdb, the immuneACCESS table is reduced to in-frame sequences with V and J assigned. These tables do not hold every clone; where another copy was compared, an unresolved V gene accounts for under half, and the others remain unexplained. The table for this sample lists 2,100,000 or so clones; around 95% of them were counted only once. The ten largest clones take up less than 0.15% of the sample. Sequences were obtained from naive CD4+ T cells sorted from blood. The cell subset or site label on this specimen signifies: CD45RA+ positively selected. All receptors derive from a man younger than 35 in good health.

This sequence joins TRBV25-1 and TRBJ2-2, with 10 bases lining up with TRBD2. V lost 2 bases to trimming and J lost 4 bases; unmatched junction nucleotides: 4. Germline values: CDR1 MGHDK, CDR2 SYGVNS. The CDR3 has 16 residues. DNA of the CDR3: TGTGCCAGCAGTGAACTAGCGGGAGTGGGCACCGGGGAGCTGTTTTTT. As protein: CASSELAGVGTGELFF.

This clone was observed a single time. This chain links TRBV6-5 with TRBJ2-1, with TRBD2 identical over 14 bases. The CDR3 sequence is 15 residues long. The V and J ends lost 6 bases and 7 bases, in that order; junction bases with no gene match: 5. The germline CDR1 and CDR2 sequences are MNHEY and SVGAGI. CDR3 nucleotide sequence: TGTGCCAGCAGCACCGGGACTAGCGGGAGAAATGAGCAGTTCTTC. It yields the protein CASSTGTSGRNEQFF.

V usage is TRBV28 and J usage is TRBJ2-4; D possibly matches TRBD1 or TRBD2 (5 bases each). V lost 8 bases, J lost 6 bases, and 11 bases lay in between. The CDR3 spans 12 residues. CDR1 is MDHEN, CDR2 SYDVKM, per germline. CDR3: CASLGGRNIQYF. CDR3 in DNA: TGTGCCAGCCTTGGGGGAAGAAACATTCAGTACTTC.